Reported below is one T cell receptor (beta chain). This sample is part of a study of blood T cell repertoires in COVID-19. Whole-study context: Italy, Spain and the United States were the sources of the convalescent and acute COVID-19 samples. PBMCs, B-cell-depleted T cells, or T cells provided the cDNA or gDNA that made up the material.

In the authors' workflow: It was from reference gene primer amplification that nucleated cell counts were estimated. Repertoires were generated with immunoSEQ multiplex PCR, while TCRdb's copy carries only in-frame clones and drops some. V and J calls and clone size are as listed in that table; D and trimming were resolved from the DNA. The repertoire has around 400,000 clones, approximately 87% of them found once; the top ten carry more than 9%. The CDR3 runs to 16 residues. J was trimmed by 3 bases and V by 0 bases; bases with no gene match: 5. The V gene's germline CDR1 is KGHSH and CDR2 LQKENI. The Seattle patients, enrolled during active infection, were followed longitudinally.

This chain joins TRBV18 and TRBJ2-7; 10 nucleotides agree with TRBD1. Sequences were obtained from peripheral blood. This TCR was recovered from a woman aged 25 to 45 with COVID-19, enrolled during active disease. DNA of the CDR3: TGTGCCAGCTCACCACCCGGGACAGGGGTTCTCTACGAGCAGTACTTC. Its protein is CASSPPGTGVLYEQYF.